This is a list of T cell receptor beta chains from one sample in a study of blood T cell repertoires in COVID-19. Clones were read by immunoSEQ multiplex PCR, and TCRdb kept only the in-frame ones, dropping some. The repertoire consists of approximately 230,000 clones, with 87% occurring once and the leading ten covering about 6.9%. The sequenced material came from PBMCs or T cells enriched from blood (not recorded which). These receptors were taken from a woman aged 25 to 45 with acute COVID-19. Both conserved end residues are part of each CDR3. A D gene is named only where the DNA matches it firmly. Rows give clone size only sometimes, using once, few, many, or a class for an expanded clone.

TRBD1,TRBJ1-2,.,TRBV24-1,TGTGCCACCAGCGCGGGACAGGAGGGAGGCTACACCTTC,CATSAGQEGGYTF
TRBD2,TRBJ2-3,.,TRBV30,TGTGCCTGGGCTGCCGGGACTAGCGCAAATACGCAGTATTTT,CAWAAGTSANTQYF
.,TRBJ2-4,.,TRBV6-2/TRBV6-3,TGTGCCAGCAGTCTTCAAAGAGCGGACATTCAGTACTTC,CASSLQRADIQYF
.,TRBJ1-5,.,TRBV7-8,TGTGCCAGCAGTATCGGGGGGACGCAATTGGGCCATAGCAATCAGCCCCAGCATTTT,CASSIGGTQLGHSNQPQHF
TRBD2,TRBJ2-7,.,TRBV5-6,TGTGCCAGCAGCTGGGGAGGACTAGCGGCCTACGAGCAGTACTTC,CASSWGGLAAYEQYF
.,TRBJ2-1,.,TRBV7-9,TGTGCCAGCAGCTTTGGCAGGGTGGATGAGCAGTTCTTC,CASSFGRVDEQFF
.,TRBJ2-5,.,TRBV7-9,TGTGCCAGCAGCGTACGACAGGCGCGTCAGGAGACCCAGTACTTC,CASSVRQARQETQYF
TRBD1,TRBJ2-5,.,TRBV11-2,TGTGCCAGCAGCCCTATAGACAGGGCACAAGAGACCCAGTACTTC,CASSPIDRAQETQYF
.,TRBJ1-2,.,TRBV2,TGTGCCAGCCGCCGGGACACCTATGGCTACACCTTC,CASRRDTYGYTF
.,TRBJ2-3,.,TRBV2,TGTGCCAGCTCTTGGGGAGCAGATAGGTTCCCAGATACGCAGTATTTT,CASSWGADRFPDTQYF
.,TRBJ2-5,.,TRBV9,TGTGCCAGCAGCGGGGATGGGGGCCCCCAAGAGACCCAGTACTTC,CASSGDGGPQETQYF
.,TRBJ1-5,few,TRBV7-2,TGTGCCAGCAGTCCCGGTCAGGGCGGGGAACAGCCCCAGCATTTT,CASSPGQGGEQPQHF
.,TRBJ1-1,.,TRBV7-8,TGTGCCAGCAGCTTAGTCGGGGGAAACACTGAAGCTTTCTTT,CASSLVGGNTEAFF
.,TRBJ2-7,.,TRBV6-2/TRBV6-3,TGTGCCAGCAGTTACTCAGCGACGGACGAGCAGTACTTC,CASSYSATDEQYF
.,TRBJ1-2,.,TRBV10-3,TGTGCCATCAGTGACCGGGACAAACCTAACTATGGCTACACCTTC,CAISDRDKPNYGYTF
.,TRBJ1-5,.,TRBV3-1/TRBV3-2,TGTGCCAGCAGCCAAGGGAGGGCCCCAGGGAAGCCCCAGCATTTT,CASSQGRAPGKPQHF
.,TRBJ1-2,.,TRBV27,TGTGCCAGCAGTTCTACAGGACTATCAGGCTACACCTTC,CASSSTGLSGYTF
TRBD1,TRBJ2-3,.,TRBV18,TGTGCCAGCTCCCGGAACAGGGGAGATGCAGATACGCAGTATTTT,CASSRNRGDADTQYF
TRBD1,TRBJ1-1,.,TRBV27,TGTGCCAGCAGATCTCCGGGACAGGGGGACACTGAAGCTTTCTTT,CASRSPGQGDTEAFF
.,TRBJ2-5,.,TRBV19,TGTGCCAGTAGTATGGGTGGGAGGAGGAGCGAGGAGACCCAGTACTTC,CASSMGGRRSEETQYF
TRBD1,TRBJ1-2,.,TRBV28,TGTGCCAGTTCGACAGGGGTCGGCTATGGCTACACCTTC,CASSTGVGYGYTF
TRBD2,TRBJ2-1,.,TRBV4-1,TGCGCCAGCAGCCGTGGTAGCGGGGGGGCATCCTACAATGAGCAGTTCTTC,CASSRGSGGASYNEQFF
.,TRBJ1-5,.,TRBV7-9,TGTGCCAGCAGCCTATTTCAGGGTTTGGAGAATCAGCCCCAGCATTTT,CASSLFQGLENQPQHF
TRBD2,TRBJ2-5,.,TRBV15,TGTGCCACCAGCAGAGATCTTCGAGTAGCGGGGGGTGAGACCCAGTACTTC,CATSRDLRVAGGETQYF
TRBD2,TRBJ2-1,.,TRBV11-2,TGTGCCAGCAGCCTACCAGCGGGAGGGACGAGCTCCTACAATGAGCAGTTCTTC,CASSLPAGGTSSYNEQFF
.,TRBJ1-4,.,TRBV18,TGTGCCAGCTCACCAGGGCCATCAACTAATGAAAAACTGTTTTTT,CASSPGPSTNEKLFF
.,TRBJ2-1,.,TRBV30,TGTGCCTGGGGCCTGCCCGGACAGTTAGTCGATGAGCAGTTCTTC,CAWGLPGQLVDEQFF
.,TRBJ1-3,.,TRBV7-2,TGTGCCAGCAGCGCCACAGGGACTGGAAACACCATATATTTT,CASSATGTGNTIYF
.,TRBJ2-3,.,TRBV2,TGTGCCAGCAGTGTGACTACTGCAGATACGCAGTATTTT,CASSVTTADTQYF